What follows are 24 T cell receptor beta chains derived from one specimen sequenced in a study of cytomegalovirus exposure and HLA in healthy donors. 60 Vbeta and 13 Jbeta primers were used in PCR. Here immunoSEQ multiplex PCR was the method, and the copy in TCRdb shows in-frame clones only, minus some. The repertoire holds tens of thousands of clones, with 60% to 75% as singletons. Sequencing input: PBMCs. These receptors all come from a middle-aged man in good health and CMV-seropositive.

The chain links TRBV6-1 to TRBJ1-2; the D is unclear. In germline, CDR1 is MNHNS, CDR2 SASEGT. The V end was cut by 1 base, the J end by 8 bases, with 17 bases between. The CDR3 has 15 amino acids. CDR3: CASSEVGRERRGYTF. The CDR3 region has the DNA TGTGCCAGCAGTGAAGTAGGAAGGGAGCGCCGCGGCTACACCTTC.

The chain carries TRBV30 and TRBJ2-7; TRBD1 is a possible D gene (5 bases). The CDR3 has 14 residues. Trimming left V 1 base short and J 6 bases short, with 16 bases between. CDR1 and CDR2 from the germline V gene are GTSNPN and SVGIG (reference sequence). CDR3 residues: CAWSESDSWGEQYF. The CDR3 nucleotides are TGTGCCTGGAGTGAAAGCGACAGTTGGGGCGAGCAGTACTTC.

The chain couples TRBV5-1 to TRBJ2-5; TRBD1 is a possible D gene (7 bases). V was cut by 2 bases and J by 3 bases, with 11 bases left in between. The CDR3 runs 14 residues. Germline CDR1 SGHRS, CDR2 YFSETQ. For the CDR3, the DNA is TGCGCCAGCAGCTTAGGGGGGACAGAAGAGACCCAGTACTTC. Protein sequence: CASSLGGTEETQYF. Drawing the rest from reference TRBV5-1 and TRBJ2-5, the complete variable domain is KAGVTQTPRYLIKTRGQQVTLSCSPISGHRSVSWYQQTPGQGLQFLFEYFSETQRNKGNFPGRFSGRQFSNSRSEMNVSTLELGDSALYLCASSLGGTEETQYFGPGTRLLVL.

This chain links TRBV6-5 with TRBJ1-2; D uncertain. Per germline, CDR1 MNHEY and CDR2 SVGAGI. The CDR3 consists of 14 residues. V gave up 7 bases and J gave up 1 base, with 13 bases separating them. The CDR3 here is CASTQPGINYGYTF. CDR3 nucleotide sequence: TGTGCCAGCACTCAACCCGGGATTAACTATGGCTACACCTTC.

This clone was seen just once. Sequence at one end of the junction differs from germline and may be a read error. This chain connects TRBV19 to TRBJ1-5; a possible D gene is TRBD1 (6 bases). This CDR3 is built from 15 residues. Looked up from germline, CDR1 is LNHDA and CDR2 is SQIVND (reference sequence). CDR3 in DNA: TGTGCCAGTGGTATAACAGGGAAGAGCAATCAGCCCCAGCATTTT. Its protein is CASGITGKSNQPQHF.

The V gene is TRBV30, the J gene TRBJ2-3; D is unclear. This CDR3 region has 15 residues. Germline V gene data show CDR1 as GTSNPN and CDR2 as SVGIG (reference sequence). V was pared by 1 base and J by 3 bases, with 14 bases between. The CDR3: CAWSALMERTDTQYF. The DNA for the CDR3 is TGTGCCTGGAGTGCCCTTATGGAGAGAACAGATACGCAGTATTTT.

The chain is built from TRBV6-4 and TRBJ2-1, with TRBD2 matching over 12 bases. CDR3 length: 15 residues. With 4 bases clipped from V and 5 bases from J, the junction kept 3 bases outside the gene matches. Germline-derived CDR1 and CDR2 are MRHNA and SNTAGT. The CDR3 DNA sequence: TGTGCCAGCAGTGGTACTAGCGGGGGGAACAATGAGCAGTTCTTC. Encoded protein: CASSGTSGGNNEQFF.

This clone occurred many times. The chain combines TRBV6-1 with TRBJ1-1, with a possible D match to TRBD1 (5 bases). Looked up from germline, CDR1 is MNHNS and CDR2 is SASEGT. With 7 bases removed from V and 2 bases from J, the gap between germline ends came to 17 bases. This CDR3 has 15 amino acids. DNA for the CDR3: TGTGCCAGCACCCTCGAGACAGCAAGTAACACTGAAGCTTTCTTT. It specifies CASTLETASNTEAFF.

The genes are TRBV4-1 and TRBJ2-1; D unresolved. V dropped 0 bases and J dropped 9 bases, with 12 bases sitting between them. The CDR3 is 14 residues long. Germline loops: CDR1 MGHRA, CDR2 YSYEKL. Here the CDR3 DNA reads TGCGCCAGCAGCCAAGAGGCCAGTATGGTTGAGCAGTTCTTC. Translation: CASSQEASMVEQFF.

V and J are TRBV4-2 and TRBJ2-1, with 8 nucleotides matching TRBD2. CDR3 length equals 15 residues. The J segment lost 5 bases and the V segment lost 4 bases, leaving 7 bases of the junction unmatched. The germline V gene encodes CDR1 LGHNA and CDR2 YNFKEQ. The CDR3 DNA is TGTGCCAGCAGCCCCGGGGGGGCCCTCGACAATGAGCAGTTCTTC. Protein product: CASSPGGALDNEQFF.

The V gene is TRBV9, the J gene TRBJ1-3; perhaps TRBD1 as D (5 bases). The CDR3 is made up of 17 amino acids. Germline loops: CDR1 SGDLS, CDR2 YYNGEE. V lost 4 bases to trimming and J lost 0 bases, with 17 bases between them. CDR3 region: CASSSPRGSFSGNTIYF. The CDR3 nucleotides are TGTGCCAGCAGCTCCCCCCGGGGGAGCTTCTCTGGAAACACCATATATTTT. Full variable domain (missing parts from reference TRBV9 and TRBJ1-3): DSGVTQTPKHLITATGQRVTLRCSPRSGDLSVYWYQQSLDQGLQFLIQYYNGEERAKGNILERFSAQQFPDLHSELNLSSLELGDSALYFCASSSPRGSFSGNTIYFGEGSWLTVV.

CDR3: CASSLDLDRYTQYF. The DNA of the CDR3 is TGTGCCAGCAGCTTAGACCTGGACAGATATACGCAGTATTTT. The chain carries TRBV7-9 and TRBJ2-3, with a weak D call TRBD1 (6 bases). Germline V gives CDR1 SEHNR, CDR2 FQNEAQ (reference sequence). Trimming stripped 1 base from V and 7 bases from J, with 12 bases between. This CDR3 is built from 14 residues.

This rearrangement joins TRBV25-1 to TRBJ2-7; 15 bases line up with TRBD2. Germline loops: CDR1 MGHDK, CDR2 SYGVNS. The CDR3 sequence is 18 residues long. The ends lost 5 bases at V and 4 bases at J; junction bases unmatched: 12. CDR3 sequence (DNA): TGTGCCAGCAGTTTATCCCCGGGACTAGCGGGGGGTTCATACGAGCAGTACTTC. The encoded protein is CASSLSPGLAGGSYEQYF.

The CDR3 region has the DNA TGTGCCAGCGACAGGGAATGGGGTTTCACTGAAGCTTTCTTT. It translates to CASDREWGFTEAFF. The chain links TRBV21-1 to TRBJ1-1; TRBD1 is the table's D call, not checked against the DNA. TRBV21-1 is given as a pseudogene. The CDR3 contains 14 residues.

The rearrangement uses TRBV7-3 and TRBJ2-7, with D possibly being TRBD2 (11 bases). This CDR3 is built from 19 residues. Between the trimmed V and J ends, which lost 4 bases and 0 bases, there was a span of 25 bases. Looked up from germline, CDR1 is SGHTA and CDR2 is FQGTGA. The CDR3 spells CASSSPGDRGLAASYEQYF. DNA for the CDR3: TGTGCCAGCAGCTCACCCGGGGACAGGGGACTAGCGGCCTCCTACGAGCAGTACTTC.

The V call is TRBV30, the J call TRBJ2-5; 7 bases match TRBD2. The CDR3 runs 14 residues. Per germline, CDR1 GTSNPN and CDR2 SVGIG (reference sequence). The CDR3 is CAFRYGAGWETQYF. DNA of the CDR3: TGTGCTTTTCGCTACGGAGCGGGGTGGGAGACCCAGTACTTC.

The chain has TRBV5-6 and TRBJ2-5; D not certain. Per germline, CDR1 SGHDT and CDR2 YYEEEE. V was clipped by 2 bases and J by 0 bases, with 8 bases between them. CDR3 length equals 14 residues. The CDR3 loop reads CASSFSLNQETQYF. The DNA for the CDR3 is TGTGCCAGCAGCTTTTCCCTAAACCAAGAGACCCAGTACTTC.

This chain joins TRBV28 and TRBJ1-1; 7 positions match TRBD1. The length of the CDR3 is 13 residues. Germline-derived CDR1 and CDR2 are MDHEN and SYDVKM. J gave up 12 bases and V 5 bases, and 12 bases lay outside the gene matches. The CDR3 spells CASSEMGQKIPFF. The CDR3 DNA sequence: TGTGCCAGCAGTGAAATGGGACAGAAGATCCCTTTCTTT.

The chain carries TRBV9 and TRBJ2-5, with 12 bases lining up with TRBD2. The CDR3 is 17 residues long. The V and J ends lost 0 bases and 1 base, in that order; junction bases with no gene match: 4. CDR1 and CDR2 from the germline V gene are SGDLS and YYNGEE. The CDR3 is CASSVVASGGVQETQYF. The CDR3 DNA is TGTGCCAGCAGCGTAGTGGCTAGCGGGGGGGTCCAAGAGACCCAGTACTTC. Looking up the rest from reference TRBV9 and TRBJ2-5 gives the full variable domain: DSGVTQTPKHLITATGQRVTLRCSPRSGDLSVYWYQQSLDQGLQFLIQYYNGEERAKGNILERFSAQQFPDLHSELNLSSLELGDSALYFCASSVVASGGVQETQYFGPGTRLLVL.

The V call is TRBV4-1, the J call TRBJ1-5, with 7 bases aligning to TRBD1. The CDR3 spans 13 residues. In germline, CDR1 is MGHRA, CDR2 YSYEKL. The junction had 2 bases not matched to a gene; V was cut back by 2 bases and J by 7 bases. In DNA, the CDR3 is TGCGCCAGCAGCCAACAGGGGGGACAGCCCCAGCATTTT. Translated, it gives CASSQQGGQPQHF.

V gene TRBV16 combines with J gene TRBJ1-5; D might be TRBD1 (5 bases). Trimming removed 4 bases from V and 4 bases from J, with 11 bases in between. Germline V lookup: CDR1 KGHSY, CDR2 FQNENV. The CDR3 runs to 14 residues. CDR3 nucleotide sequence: TGTGCCAGCAGCCGGCAGGGATCTAATCAGCCCCAGCATTTT. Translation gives CASSRQGSNQPQHF.

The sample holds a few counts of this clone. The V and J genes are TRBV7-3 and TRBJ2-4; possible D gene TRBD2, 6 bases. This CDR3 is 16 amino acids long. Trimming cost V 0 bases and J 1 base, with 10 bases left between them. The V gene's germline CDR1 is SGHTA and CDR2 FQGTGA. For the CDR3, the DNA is TGTGCCAGCAGCTTAACAGGTGGAGGGGCCAAAAACATTCAGTACTTC. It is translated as CASSLTGGGAKNIQYF.

CDR3 protein: CASSFPNYSNQPQHF. In nucleotides, the CDR3 is TGTGCCAGCAGCTTCCCCAACTATAGCAATCAGCCCCAGCATTTT. This chain links TRBV5-8 with TRBJ1-5, with D unresolved. Trimming removed 2 bases at V and 0 bases at J, with 9 bases between. Germline CDR1 is SGHTS and CDR2 is YDEGEE. This CDR3 has 15 amino acids.

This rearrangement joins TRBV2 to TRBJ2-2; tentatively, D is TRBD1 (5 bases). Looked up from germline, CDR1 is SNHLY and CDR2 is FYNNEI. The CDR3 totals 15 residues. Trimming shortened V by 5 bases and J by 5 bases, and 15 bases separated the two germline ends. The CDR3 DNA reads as TGTGCCAGCAGTATGGCCAGGGTTTCGACCGGGGAGCTGTTTTTT. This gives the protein CASSMARVSTGELFF. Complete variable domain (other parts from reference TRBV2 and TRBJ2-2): EPEVTQTPSHQVTQMGQEVILRCVPISNHLYFYWYRQILGQKVEFLVSFYNNEISEKSEIFDDQFSVERPDGSNFTLKIRSTKLEDSAMYFCASSMARVSTGELFFGEGSRLTVL.